The clone carrying this T cell receptor (beta chain) was detected only a few times. What it binds is not known. This entry comes from a study of T cells after yellow fever vaccination. General study points: After the booster, 95% to 98% of CD4 and 88% of CD8 primary-response clones were re-detected.

TCRdb analysed the 5' RACE reads with MiXCR anew, one entry per CDR3 protein. The sample comprises approximately 340,000 distinct CDR3 sequences, about 8.7% of which are singletons, and around 17% rests with the top ten. Trimming left V 7 bases short and J 3 bases short, with 19 bases between. CDR3 size: 15 residues. Germline V gene sequence: CDR1 WSHSY, CDR2 SAAADI. V is TRBV10-2 and J is TRBJ2-7; perhaps D is TRBD1 or TRBD2 (7 bases each). The receptor was derived from a man aged 18 to 30 who received the YFV17D yellow fever vaccine. This material consisted of PBMCs, taken on the day of the first yellow fever vaccination. The CDR3 nucleotides read TGCGCCAGCACCCAGGGGGGGACGGCAGACTACGAGCAGTACTTC. It translates to CASTQGGTADYEQYF.